The rows below give T cell receptor beta chains drawn from one sample of a study of T cell changes during pregnancy in multiple sclerosis. The assay was immunoSEQ multiplex PCR, and TCRdb's table has in-frame clones only and misses some. The data hold some 70,000 clones, with about 90% observed a single time. The material sequenced was peripheral blood, taken in the second trimester of pregnancy. These TCRs come from a female donor with multiple sclerosis, enrolled in a pregnancy study. Both conserved end residues are part of each CDR3. D genes are given only for firm matches. Some rows mark clone size as missing; the rest say once, few, many or name a class of expanded clone.

cdr3_aa: CASSVGGSSYEQYF
cdr3_nt: TGTGCCAGCAGCGTAGGCGGCAGTTCCTACGAGCAGTACTTC
j_call: TRBJ2-7
d_call: -
v_call: TRBV9
clone_size: -

cdr3_aa: CATSRGRTSFETQYF
cdr3_nt: TGTGCCACCAGCAGGGGGAGGACTAGTTTCGAGACCCAGTACTTC
j_call: TRBJ2-5
d_call: TRBD2
v_call: TRBV15
clone_size: -

cdr3_aa: CASSTSGGETQYF
cdr3_nt: TGTGCCAGCAGCACTAGCGGGGGCGAGACCCAGTACTTC
j_call: TRBJ2-5
d_call: TRBD2
v_call: TRBV9
clone_size: -

cdr3_aa: CASSLARQGAVNTEAFF
cdr3_nt: TGTGCCAGCAGCTTAGCTCGACAGGGGGCCGTGAACACTGAAGCTTTCTTT
j_call: TRBJ1-1
d_call: TRBD1
v_call: TRBV7-6
clone_size: -

cdr3_aa: CAWSVQAYTQYF
cdr3_nt: TGTGCCTGGAGTGTACAGGCTTATACGCAGTATTTT
j_call: TRBJ2-3
d_call: -
v_call: TRBV30
clone_size: -

cdr3_aa: CASSRDRVQETQYF
cdr3_nt: TGTGCCAGCAGTCGGGACAGGGTTCAAGAGACCCAGTACTTC
j_call: TRBJ2-5
d_call: TRBD1
v_call: TRBV6-1
clone_size: -

cdr3_aa: CASTWTGGDDTQYF
cdr3_nt: TGTGCCAGCACCTGGACAGGGGGAGATGATACGCAGTATTTT
j_call: TRBJ2-3
d_call: TRBD1
v_call: TRBV25-1
clone_size: once

cdr3_aa: CASSIRGQGGEQYF
cdr3_nt: TGTGCCAGTAGTATAAGGGGACAGGGGGGCGAGCAGTACTTC
j_call: TRBJ2-7
d_call: TRBD1
v_call: TRBV19
clone_size: -

cdr3_aa: CASRSPSGGSETQYF
cdr3_nt: TGTGCCAGCAGATCCCCTAGCGGGGGATCGGAGACCCAGTACTTC
j_call: TRBJ2-5
d_call: TRBD2
v_call: TRBV4-2
clone_size: -

cdr3_aa: CASSPGLAGVGETQYF
cdr3_nt: TGTGCCAGCAGCCCAGGACTAGCGGGGGTGGGGGAGACCCAGTACTTC
j_call: TRBJ2-5
d_call: TRBD2
v_call: TRBV11-2
clone_size: -

cdr3_aa: CASSFGRVNTEAFF
cdr3_nt: TGTGCCAGCAGCTTTGGCAGGGTGAACACTGAAGCTTTCTTT
j_call: TRBJ1-1
d_call: -
v_call: TRBV7-3
clone_size: -

cdr3_aa: CASSVGRGYMNTEAFF
cdr3_nt: TGTGCCAGCAGCGTGGGCAGGGGATACATGAACACTGAAGCTTTCTTT
j_call: TRBJ1-1
d_call: -
v_call: TRBV9
clone_size: -

cdr3_aa: CASNRDRTTGELFF
cdr3_nt: TGTGCCAGCAACCGGGACAGAACCACCGGGGAGCTGTTTTTT
j_call: TRBJ2-2
d_call: TRBD1
v_call: TRBV5-4
clone_size: once

cdr3_aa: CASSLQRTGFPGANVLTF
cdr3_nt: TGTGCCAGCAGCCTCCAACGGACAGGGTTTCCTGGGGCCAACGTCCTGACTTTC
j_call: TRBJ2-6
d_call: TRBD1
v_call: TRBV7-2
clone_size: -

cdr3_aa: CASSVGQGPQETQYF
cdr3_nt: TGTGCCAGCAGCGTAGGACAGGGCCCGCAAGAGACCCAGTACTTC
j_call: TRBJ2-5
d_call: TRBD1
v_call: TRBV9
clone_size: once

cdr3_aa: CASSQLVGDTQYF
cdr3_nt: TGTGCCAGCAGCCAACTTGTCGGGGATACGCAGTATTTT
j_call: TRBJ2-3
d_call: -
v_call: TRBV2
clone_size: few

cdr3_aa: CASTRSVQQETQYF
cdr3_nt: TGTGCCAGCACCCGCTCGGTACAGCAAGAGACCCAGTACTTC
j_call: TRBJ2-5
d_call: -
v_call: TRBV28
clone_size: -

cdr3_aa: CASRLNRLLSYEQYF
cdr3_nt: TGTGCCAGCCGTTTAAACAGGCTGCTGTCCTACGAGCAGTACTTC
j_call: TRBJ2-7
d_call: -
v_call: TRBV6-5
clone_size: -

cdr3_aa: CASSTRGASTDTQYF
cdr3_nt: TGTGCCAGCAGCACACGGGGGGCTAGCACAGATACGCAGTATTTT
j_call: TRBJ2-3
d_call: -
v_call: TRBV9
clone_size: -

cdr3_aa: CASSLGQGGNYGYTF
cdr3_nt: TGTGCCAGCAGTCTCGGACAGGGGGGGAACTATGGCTACACCTTC
j_call: TRBJ1-2
d_call: TRBD1
v_call: TRBV7-9
clone_size: -

cdr3_aa: CASSGYRVNTIYF
cdr3_nt: TGTGCCAGCAGTGGCTACAGAGTAAACACCATATATTTT
j_call: TRBJ1-3
d_call: -
v_call: TRBV2
clone_size: -

cdr3_aa: CASSQPLAASTDTQYF
cdr3_nt: TGCGCCAGCAGCCAACCACTAGCGGCAAGCACAGATACGCAGTATTTT
j_call: TRBJ2-3
d_call: TRBD2
v_call: TRBV4-1
clone_size: -

cdr3_aa: CASSFYRGIGYTF
cdr3_nt: TGTGCCAGCAGCTTCTATCGGGGTATCGGCTACACCTTC
j_call: TRBJ1-2
d_call: -
v_call: TRBV5-6
clone_size: -

cdr3_aa: CASSPLAENTEAFF
cdr3_nt: TGTGCCAGCTCACCATTGGCGGAGAACACTGAAGCTTTCTTT
j_call: TRBJ1-1
d_call: -
v_call: TRBV18
clone_size: -

cdr3_aa: CASSILVQANQPQHF
cdr3_nt: TGTGCCAGTAGTATCTTAGTACAGGCCAATCAGCCCCAGCATTTT
j_call: TRBJ1-5
d_call: -
v_call: TRBV19
clone_size: -

cdr3_aa: CASSLPSIETQYF
cdr3_nt: TGTGCCAGCAGCTTACCGTCTATAGAGACCCAGTACTTC
j_call: TRBJ2-5
d_call: -
v_call: TRBV7-9
clone_size: -

cdr3_aa: CASSTGTDVEAFF
cdr3_nt: TGTGCCAGCAGCACGGGGACAGACGTTGAAGCTTTCTTT
j_call: TRBJ1-1
d_call: TRBD1
v_call: TRBV5-5
clone_size: -

cdr3_aa: CTSSPFNRSRAFF
cdr3_nt: TGCACCAGCAGCCCTTTTAACAGGTCCCGAGCTTTCTTT
j_call: TRBJ1-1
d_call: -
v_call: TRBV1
clone_size: many

cdr3_aa: CASSLGGQTEYF
cdr3_nt: TGTGCCAGCAGCTTAGGGGGACAGACTGAGTACTTC
j_call: TRBJ2-7
d_call: TRBD1
v_call: TRBV7-2
clone_size: -

cdr3_aa: CSASQEDGYTF
cdr3_nt: TGCAGTGCTAGTCAAGAGGATGGCTACACCTTC
j_call: TRBJ1-2
d_call: -
v_call: TRBV20-1
clone_size: -

cdr3_aa: CASSQTQGNNSPLHF
cdr3_nt: TGCGCCAGCAGCCAAACACAGGGTAATAATTCACCCCTCCACTTT
j_call: TRBJ1-6
d_call: -
v_call: TRBV4-1
clone_size: -

cdr3_aa: CASSLPRDSLYGYTF
cdr3_nt: TGTGCCAGCAGCCTTCCCCGGGACAGCCTCTATGGCTACACCTTC
j_call: TRBJ1-2
d_call: TRBD1
v_call: TRBV5-4
clone_size: -

cdr3_aa: CASSPGTATYNEQYF
cdr3_nt: TGTGCCAGCAGTCCCGGGACAGCAACCTACAACGAGCAGTACTTC
j_call: TRBJ2-7
d_call: TRBD1
v_call: TRBV6-1
clone_size: -

cdr3_aa: CASSSWTGNEQFF
cdr3_nt: TGTGCCAGCAGCTCCTGGACAGGCAATGAGCAGTTCTTC
j_call: TRBJ2-1
d_call: TRBD1
v_call: TRBV7-3
clone_size: -

cdr3_aa: CASSLYRASPLHF
cdr3_nt: TGTGCCAGCAGCTTGTACAGGGCTTCACCCCTCCACTTT
j_call: TRBJ1-6
d_call: -
v_call: TRBV7-2
clone_size: once

cdr3_aa: CASSSRTGSYEQYF
cdr3_nt: TGTGCCAGCAGCTCTCGGACAGGGAGTTACGAGCAGTACTTC
j_call: TRBJ2-7
d_call: TRBD1
v_call: TRBV7-9
clone_size: -

cdr3_aa: CASSSRGGSQETQYF
cdr3_nt: TGTGCCAGCAGCTCGCGGGGGGGATCTCAAGAGACCCAGTACTTC
j_call: TRBJ2-5
d_call: TRBD2
v_call: TRBV9
clone_size: -

cdr3_aa: CASRQGVSGNTIYF
cdr3_nt: TGTGCCTCAAGACAGGGGGTCTCTGGAAACACCATATATTTT
j_call: TRBJ1-3
d_call: TRBD1
v_call: TRBV7-2
clone_size: -

cdr3_aa: CASRSGGVDEKLFF
cdr3_nt: TGTGCCAGCAGATCAGGGGGCGTAGATGAAAAACTGTTTTTT
j_call: TRBJ1-4
d_call: TRBD1
v_call: TRBV25-1
clone_size: -

cdr3_aa: CASSLDRGGYEQYF
cdr3_nt: TGTGCCAGCAGTTTGGACAGGGGGGGCTACGAGCAGTACTTC
j_call: TRBJ2-7
d_call: TRBD1
v_call: TRBV27
clone_size: -

cdr3_aa: CASDQGADTQYF
cdr3_nt: TGTGCCAGCGATCAGGGGGCGGATACGCAGTATTTT
j_call: TRBJ2-3
d_call: TRBD1
v_call: TRBV9
clone_size: -

cdr3_aa: CASTEVRGEKLFF
cdr3_nt: TGCGCCAGCACTGAGGTTCGGGGGGAAAAACTGTTTTTT
j_call: TRBJ1-4
d_call: -
v_call: TRBV10-2
clone_size: -

cdr3_aa: CASRPGGVDEAFF
cdr3_nt: TGTGCCAGCAGACCAGGGGGCGTGGATGAAGCTTTCTTT
j_call: TRBJ1-1
d_call: TRBD1
v_call: TRBV7-2
clone_size: -

cdr3_aa: CASSDLGTYQPQHF
cdr3_nt: TGTGCCAGCAGTGACTTGGGCACTTATCAGCCCCAGCATTTT
j_call: TRBJ1-5
d_call: -
v_call: TRBV25-1
clone_size: -

cdr3_aa: CASSEWGGNEKLFF
cdr3_nt: TGTGCCAGCAGTGAATGGGGGGGTAATGAAAAACTGTTTTTT
j_call: TRBJ1-4
d_call: -
v_call: TRBV25-1
clone_size: -

cdr3_aa: CASSVEGYNEQFF
cdr3_nt: TGTGCCAGCAGCGTAGAGGGGTACAATGAGCAGTTCTTC
j_call: TRBJ2-1
d_call: -
v_call: TRBV9
clone_size: -

cdr3_aa: CASSPVPLPSTDTQYF
cdr3_nt: TGTGCCAGCAGCCCCGTGCCCCTCCCTAGTACAGATACGCAGTATTTT
j_call: TRBJ2-3
d_call: -
v_call: TRBV27
clone_size: -

cdr3_aa: CASSQVGQGAVSPLHF
cdr3_nt: TGCGCCAGCAGCCAAGTGGGACAGGGGGCAGTTTCACCCCTCCACTTT
j_call: TRBJ1-6
d_call: TRBD1
v_call: TRBV4-3
clone_size: -

cdr3_aa: CASSRDIQETQYF
cdr3_nt: TGTGCCAGCAGCAGGGACATCCAAGAGACCCAGTACTTC
j_call: TRBJ2-5
d_call: -
v_call: TRBV11-2
clone_size: -

cdr3_aa: CASSPLAALYNEQFF
cdr3_nt: TGTGCCAGCAGTCCACTAGCGGCCTTATACAATGAGCAGTTCTTC
j_call: TRBJ2-1
d_call: TRBD2
v_call: TRBV7-6
clone_size: -

cdr3_aa: CATRPKTENTEAFF
cdr3_nt: TGTGCCACCCGACCTAAGACAGAGAACACTGAAGCTTTCTTT
j_call: TRBJ1-1
d_call: -
v_call: TRBV10-3
clone_size: -

cdr3_aa: CASSPIEDYGYTF
cdr3_nt: TGTGCCAGCTCACCAATTGAGGACTATGGCTACACCTTC
j_call: TRBJ1-2
d_call: -
v_call: TRBV18
clone_size: -

cdr3_aa: CSVGSTKNTGELFF
cdr3_nt: TGCAGCGTTGGCAGTACCAAGAACACCGGGGAGCTGTTTTTT
j_call: TRBJ2-2
d_call: -
v_call: TRBV29-1
clone_size: -

cdr3_aa: CASSLWTARETTEAFF
cdr3_nt: TGTGCCAGCAGCTTATGGACCGCCCGGGAGACCACTGAAGCTTTCTTT
j_call: TRBJ1-1
d_call: -
v_call: TRBV11-2
clone_size: -

cdr3_aa: CASSLRDRDQPQHF
cdr3_nt: TGTGCCAGCAGCCTCCGGGACAGGGATCAGCCCCAGCATTTT
j_call: TRBJ1-5
d_call: TRBD1
v_call: TRBV7-6
clone_size: -

cdr3_aa: CASRSTGGYTF
cdr3_nt: TGTGCCAGCAGATCGACAGGGGGCTACACCTTC
j_call: TRBJ1-2
d_call: TRBD1
v_call: TRBV2
clone_size: few

cdr3_aa: CASSQRGGNTEAFF
cdr3_nt: TGTGCCAGCAGTCAGAGGGGGGGGAACACTGAAGCTTTCTTT
j_call: TRBJ1-1
d_call: -
v_call: TRBV27
clone_size: -

cdr3_aa: CASSFGQGNTYEQYF
cdr3_nt: TGTGCCAGCAGCTTCGGACAGGGGAACACCTACGAGCAGTACTTC
j_call: TRBJ2-7
d_call: TRBD1
v_call: TRBV11-2
clone_size: once

cdr3_aa: CASSQKEGTANYGYTF
cdr3_nt: TGTGCCAGCAGCCAAAAAGAAGGGACAGCTAACTATGGCTACACCTTC
j_call: TRBJ1-2
d_call: TRBD1
v_call: TRBV4-2
clone_size: -